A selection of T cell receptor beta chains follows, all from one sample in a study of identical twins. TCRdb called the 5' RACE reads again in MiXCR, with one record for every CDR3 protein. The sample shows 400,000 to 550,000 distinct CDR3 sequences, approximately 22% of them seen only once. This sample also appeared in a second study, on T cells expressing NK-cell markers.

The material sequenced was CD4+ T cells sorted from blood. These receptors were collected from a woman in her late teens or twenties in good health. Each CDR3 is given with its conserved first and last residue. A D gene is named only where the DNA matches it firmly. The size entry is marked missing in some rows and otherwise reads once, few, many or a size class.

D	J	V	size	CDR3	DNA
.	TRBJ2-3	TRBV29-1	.	CSVAEVRRVDTQYF	TGCAGCGTTGCCGAAGTAAGGAGGGTAGATACGCAGTATTTT
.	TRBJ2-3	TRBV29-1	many	CSVRSPDTQYF	TGCAGCGTGCGGTCCCCCGATACGCAGTATTTT
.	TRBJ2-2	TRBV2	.	CASTFTGELFF	TGTGCCAGCACTTTCACCGGGGAGCTGTTTTTT
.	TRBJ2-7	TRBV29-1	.	CSVEPPGGGLREQYF	TGCAGCGTTGAACCCCCGGGTGGGGGGTTGAGGGAGCAGTACTTC
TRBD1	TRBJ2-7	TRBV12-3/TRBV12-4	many	CATSGTGGSYEQYF	TGTGCCACCTCCGGGACAGGGGGCTCCTACGAGCAGTACTTC
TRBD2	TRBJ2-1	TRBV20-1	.	CSAPPPGGAFYNEQFF	TGCAGTGCTCCTCCCCCGGGGGGGGCGTTTTACAATGAGCAGTTCTTC
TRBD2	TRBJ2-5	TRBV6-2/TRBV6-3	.	CASIHRGTIETQYF	TGTGCCAGCATCCACCGGGGGACTATAGAGACCCAGTACTTC
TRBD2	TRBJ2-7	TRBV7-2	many	CASSLRDYSYEQYF	TGTGCCAGCAGCTTAAGGGACTACTCCTACGAGCAGTACTTC
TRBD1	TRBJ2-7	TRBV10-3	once	CAIRDRGRDEQYF	TGTGCCATCAGGGACAGGGGGCGTGACGAGCAGTACTTC
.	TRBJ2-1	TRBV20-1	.	CSARVTNNEQFF	TGCAGTGCTAGAGTCACCAACAATGAGCAGTTCTTC
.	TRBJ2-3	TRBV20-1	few	CSARDVRAGADTQYF	TGCAGTGCTAGAGATGTCCGGGCAGGGGCAGATACGCAGTATTTT
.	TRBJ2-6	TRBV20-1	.	CSARGQISGANVLTF	TGCAGTGCTAGGGGACAAATCTCTGGGGCCAACGTCCTGACTTTC
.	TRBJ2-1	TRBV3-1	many	CASSQSRSWDEQFF	TGTGCCAGCAGCCAATCCAGGTCGTGGGATGAGCAGTTCTTC
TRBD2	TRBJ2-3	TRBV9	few	CASSLGGRAWSDTQYF	TGTGCCAGCAGCTTGGGGGGGAGGGCCTGGTCGGATACGCAGTATTTT
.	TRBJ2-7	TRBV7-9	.	CASSYDSRPYF	TGTGCCAGCAGCTACGACAGTCGTCCGTACTTC
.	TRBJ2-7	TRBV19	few	CASTPGTGAYEQYF	TGTGCCAGTACCCCCGGAACCGGGGCCTACGAGCAGTACTTC
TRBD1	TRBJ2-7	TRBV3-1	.	CASSQHKRNRGNEQYF	TGTGCCAGCAGCCAACATAAGCGAAACAGGGGTAACGAGCAGTACTTC
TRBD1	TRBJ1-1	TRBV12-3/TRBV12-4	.	CASSPGTGGRAFF	TGTGCCAGCAGTCCCGGGACAGGGGGTCGAGCTTTCTTT
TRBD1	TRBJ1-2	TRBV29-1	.	CSVQGQGSGYTF	TGCAGCGTTCAGGGACAGGGGAGCGGCTACACCTTC
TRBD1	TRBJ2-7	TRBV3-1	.	CASSLRGQGEQYF	TGTGCCAGCAGCCTGAGGGGACAGGGTGAGCAGTACTTC
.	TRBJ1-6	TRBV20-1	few	CSARQGNSPLHF	TGCAGTGCCCGTCAGGGGAATTCACCCCTCCACTTT
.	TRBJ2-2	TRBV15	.	CATSRDRHPSSGELFF	TGTGCCACCAGCAGAGATAGGCATCCTTCTTCGGGGGAGCTGTTTTTT
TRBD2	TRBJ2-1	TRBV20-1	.	CSARTQTSGGPFF	TGCAGTGCTAGAACCCAGACTAGCGGGGGACCGTTCTTC
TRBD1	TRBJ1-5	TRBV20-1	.	CSASTGGDQPQHF	TGCAGTGCTAGTACAGGGGGCGATCAGCCCCAGCATTTT
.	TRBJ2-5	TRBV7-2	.	CASSLAARGRETQYF	TGTGCCAGCAGCTTAGCGGCCAGGGGTAGAGAGACCCAGTACTTC
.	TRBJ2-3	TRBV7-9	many	CASSHAGFTDTQYF	TGTGCCAGCAGCCACGCCGGCTTTACAGATACGCAGTATTTT
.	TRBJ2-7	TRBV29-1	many	CRLPYEQYF	TGCAGGCTCCCCTACGAGCAGTACTTC
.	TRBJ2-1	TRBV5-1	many	CASSVGTLGNEQFF	TGCGCCAGCAGCGTCGGGACTCTTGGCAATGAGCAGTTCTTC
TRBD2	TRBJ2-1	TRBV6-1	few	CASRSGTSGFQQFF	TGTGCCAGCAGATCCGGGACTAGCGGTTTTCAGCAGTTCTTC
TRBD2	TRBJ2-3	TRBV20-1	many	CSASLLAGTDTQYF	TGCAGTGCTAGTCTGCTAGCGGGCACAGATACGCAGTATTTT
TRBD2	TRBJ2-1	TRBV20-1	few	CSAREPPGLAEQFF	TGCAGTGCTAGAGAGCCCCCGGGACTAGCTGAGCAGTTCTTC
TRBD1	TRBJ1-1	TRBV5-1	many	CASSTQGNEAFF	TGCGCCAGCAGCACACAGGGGAATGAAGCTTTCTTT